A selection of T cell receptor beta chains follows, all from one sample in a study of cytomegalovirus exposure and HLA in healthy donors. Generated by immunoSEQ multiplex PCR, the TCRdb table keeps only in-frame clones and is missing some. The sample contains around 120,000 clones, approximately 88% of which appear only once. The specimen was PBMCs. Receptor source: a young woman in good health and CMV-seropositive. The CDR3 runs from the conserved cysteine through the conserved F or W. D genes are given only for firm matches. Size tells how often a clone was seen (once, few, many) or the class of an expanded clone, and some rows leave it out.

CDR3 protein	CDR3 DNA	V gene	D gene	clone size	CDR3 length	J gene
CATETGGPPGELFF	TGTGCCACCGAGACAGGGGGCCCGCCCGGGGAGCTGTTTTTT	TRBV6-1	TRBD1	NA	14	TRBJ2-2
CASSRGQNTEAFF	TGTGCCAGCTCACGGGGACAGAACACTGAAGCTTTCTTT	TRBV18	NA	once	13	TRBJ1-1
CAWSTWDRGATNTEAFF	TGTGCCTGGAGTACGTGGGACAGGGGCGCCACGAACACTGAAGCTTTCTTT	TRBV30	TRBD1	NA	17	TRBJ1-1
CASASEQGYEKLFF	TGTGCCAGCGCGTCGGAGCAAGGATATGAAAAACTGTTTTTT	TRBV6-5	NA	NA	14	TRBJ1-4
CASSFPQIGTEAFF	TGTGCCAGCAGCTTCCCTCAGATCGGGACTGAAGCTTTCTTT	TRBV7-2	NA	NA	14	TRBJ1-1
CAWTSVTYEQYF	TGTGCCTGGACTAGCGTTACCTACGAGCAGTACTTC	TRBV30	NA	once	12	TRBJ2-7
CASSGTGASSYNEQFF	TGTGCCAGCAGTGGTACAGGGGCTAGTTCCTACAATGAGCAGTTCTTC	TRBV2	TRBD1	NA	16	TRBJ2-1
CASRTGTVMNTEAFF	TGTGCCAGCAGAACCGGGACAGTAATGAACACTGAAGCTTTCTTT	TRBV2	TRBD1	NA	15	TRBJ1-1
CASRRRGSGDRPYEQYF	TGTGCCAGTAGGCGCCGCGGGAGTGGGGACCGACCCTACGAGCAGTACTTC	TRBV19	TRBD2	NA	17	TRBJ2-7
CAWSVRDRGILFF	TGTGCCTGGAGTGTACGTGACAGGGGCATACTGTTTTTT	TRBV30	TRBD1	NA	13	TRBJ1-4
CAWAAGSRGEKLFF	TGTGCCTGGGCTGCAGGGTCGCGGGGTGAAAAACTGTTTTTT	TRBV30	NA	NA	14	TRBJ1-4
CAWLARATGELFF	TGTGCCTGGCTTGCCAGGGCGACCGGGGAGCTGTTTTTT	TRBV30	NA	NA	13	TRBJ2-2
CASSARTATLSPLHF	TGTGCCAGTAGTGCTCGGACTGCTACCCTTTCACCCCTCCACTTT	TRBV19	NA	NA	15	TRBJ1-6
CASRPTGGAFPGANVLTF	TGTGCCAGCAGACCTACAGGGGGCGCTTTTCCTGGGGCCAACGTCCTGACTTTC	TRBV14	TRBD1	NA	18	TRBJ2-6
CSARRDYGYTF	TGCAGCGCCCGCAGGGACTATGGCTACACCTTC	TRBV29-1	NA	NA	11	TRBJ1-2
CASSSYRVTQETQYF	TGTGCCAGCAGTTCATACAGGGTCACACAAGAGACCCAGTACTTC	TRBV27	NA	NA	15	TRBJ2-5
CASSVPQGEYGYTF	TGTGCCAGCAGCGTACCACAGGGAGAATATGGCTACACCTTC	TRBV9	NA	once	14	TRBJ1-2
CASSEYGGQEGRKETQYF	TGTGCCAGCAGTGAATATGGGGGACAGGAAGGGAGAAAAGAGACCCAGTACTTC	TRBV25-1	TRBD1	NA	18	TRBJ2-5
CASSHTGQGPLNTEAFF	TGTGCCAGCAGCCATACGGGACAGGGACCTCTGAACACTGAAGCTTTCTTT	TRBV14	TRBD1	NA	17	TRBJ1-1
CASYDTYNQPQHF	TGTGCCAGCTACGACACCTACAATCAGCCCCAGCATTTT	TRBV6-1	NA	NA	13	TRBJ1-5
CASSPGRSSAHGYTF	TGTGCCAGCAGTCCCGGTAGGAGCTCCGCGCATGGCTACACCTTC	TRBV6-4	NA	NA	15	TRBJ1-2
CASSSRTSGRLLSYNEQFF	TGTGCCAGCAGTTCTCGGACTAGCGGGAGACTCCTCTCCTACAATGAGCAGTTCTTC	TRBV7-2	TRBD2	NA	19	TRBJ2-1
CATSRDGGNSGYTF	TGTGCCACCAGCAGAGATGGAGGGAATAGCGGCTACACCTTC	TRBV15	NA	NA	14	TRBJ1-2
CSVGVSTYEQYF	TGCAGCGTAGGGGTTTCGACCTACGAGCAGTACTTC	TRBV29-1	NA	NA	12	TRBJ2-7
CASSREGQNSEKLFF	TGTGCCAGCAGTCGGGAGGGACAGAATAGTGAAAAACTGTTTTTT	TRBV6-6	TRBD1	NA	15	TRBJ1-4
CASSLSVSSYEQYF	TGCGCCAGCAGCTTGTCCGTGAGCTCCTACGAGCAGTACTTC	TRBV5-1	NA	NA	14	TRBJ2-7
CASSVRSGRVNGELFF	TGTGCCAGCAGCGTGCGCAGCGGGAGAGTGAACGGGGAGCTGTTTTTT	TRBV11-2	TRBD2	NA	16	TRBJ2-2
CATSRSSDRDNEQFF	TGTGCCACCAGCAGAAGCTCGGACAGGGACAATGAGCAGTTCTTC	TRBV15	TRBD1	NA	15	TRBJ2-1
CASSPRAVGTRGDTEAFF	TGTGCCAGCAGCCCCCGCGCGGTCGGCACACGCGGGGACACTGAAGCTTTCTTT	TRBV13	NA	few	18	TRBJ1-1
CASSEPSGTQYF	TGTGCCAGCAGTGAACCTAGCGGTACGCAGTATTTT	TRBV2	TRBD2	NA	12	TRBJ2-3
CASSPSSDRDEKLFF	TGTGCCAGCTCACCAAGTTCTGACAGGGATGAAAAACTGTTTTTT	TRBV18	TRBD1	NA	15	TRBJ1-4
CASRRGVGDYGYTF	TGCGCCAGCCGCAGGGGGGTCGGGGACTATGGCTACACCTTC	TRBV5-1	TRBD1	NA	14	TRBJ1-2
CASSLSGTGVEQYF	TGTGCCAGCAGCCTCTCCGGGACAGGGGTCGAGCAGTACTTC	TRBV11-2	TRBD1	NA	14	TRBJ2-7
CSGGGQLNTEAFF	TGCAGCGGAGGAGGACAGTTGAACACTGAAGCTTTCTTT	TRBV29-1	NA	once	13	TRBJ1-1
CASSLGAFTSNEQFF	TGTGCCAGCAGCCTAGGGGCGTTCACTTCGAATGAGCAGTTCTTC	TRBV9	NA	NA	15	TRBJ2-1
CASSLAGQAINQPQHF	TGTGCCAGCAGCTTGGCGGGACAGGCGATTAATCAGCCCCAGCATTTT	TRBV5-6	TRBD1	NA	16	TRBJ1-5
CASSRNRDRDYEQYF	TGTGCCAGCAGCAGGAACCGGGACAGGGACTACGAGCAGTACTTC	TRBV21-1	NA	NA	15	TRBJ2-7
CASSLERVLFF	TGTGCCAGCAGCTTAGAGAGGGTGCTGTTCTTC	TRBV7-6	NA	once	11	TRBJ2-1
CAIRKQGRAEAFF	TGTGCCATCAGGAAACAGGGTCGCGCTGAAGCTTTCTTT	TRBV10-3	NA	NA	13	TRBJ1-1
CASSLIGEQYF	TGCGCCAGCAGCCTCATCGGGGAGCAGTACTTC	TRBV5-1	NA	NA	11	TRBJ2-7
CASSTGVGSNQPQHF	TGTGCCAGTAGTACGGGGGTTGGTAGCAATCAGCCCCAGCATTTT	TRBV19	NA	NA	15	TRBJ1-5
CASRGQGNQPQHF	TGTGCCAGCAGGGGACAGGGCAATCAGCCCCAGCATTTT	TRBV28	TRBD1	NA	13	TRBJ1-5
CASRGTGHGELFF	TGTGCCAGCAGAGGGACAGGTCACGGGGAGCTGTTTTTT	TRBV6-5	TRBD1	NA	13	TRBJ2-2
CASSSRGGGYQETQYF	TGTGCCAGCAGCTCGCGCGGCGGGGGATATCAAGAGACCCAGTACTTC	TRBV5-6	TRBD2	NA	16	TRBJ2-5
CASSPGFDWGAPYGYTF	TGTGCCAGCAGCCCGGGGTTTGACTGGGGTGCGCCCTATGGCTACACCTTC	TRBV5-8	NA	NA	17	TRBJ1-2
CASSLEVGGRSGNTIYF	TGTGCCAGCAGCTTAGAGGTGGGGGGAAGGTCTGGAAACACCATATATTTT	TRBV7-6	NA	once	17	TRBJ1-3
CASKPGTGASHQPQHF	TGTGCCAGCAAGCCCGGGACAGGGGCATCACACCAGCCCCAGCATTTT	TRBV28	TRBD1	few	16	TRBJ1-5
CASSDLVRVGDTQYF	TGTGCCAGCAGTGATTTAGTGAGGGTGGGGGATACGCAGTATTTT	TRBV6-1	NA	NA	15	TRBJ2-3
CSVGRDSREAFF	TGCAGCGTTGGCCGAGACAGCCGCGAAGCTTTCTTT	TRBV29-1	NA	NA	12	TRBJ1-1
CASSQAGRGYTF	TGTGCCAGCAGCCAAGCAGGGCGCGGCTACACCTTC	TRBV4-2	NA	few	12	TRBJ1-2
CASSVQANYGYTF	TGTGCCAGCAGTGTACAAGCTAACTATGGCTACACCTTC	TRBV28	NA	few	13	TRBJ1-2
CASSPSVRSEAFF	TGCGCCAGCAGCCCTTCGGTTAGGAGTGAAGCTTTCTTT	TRBV4-1	NA	NA	13	TRBJ1-1
CASSQTIGGSYEQYF	TGCGCCAGCAGCCAGACGATCGGAGGGTCCTACGAGCAGTACTTC	TRBV4-3	NA	NA	15	TRBJ2-7
CASSPGARVDGYTF	TGTGCCAGCAGCCCAGGGGCTAGAGTTGATGGCTACACCTTC	TRBV7-9	NA	NA	14	TRBJ1-2